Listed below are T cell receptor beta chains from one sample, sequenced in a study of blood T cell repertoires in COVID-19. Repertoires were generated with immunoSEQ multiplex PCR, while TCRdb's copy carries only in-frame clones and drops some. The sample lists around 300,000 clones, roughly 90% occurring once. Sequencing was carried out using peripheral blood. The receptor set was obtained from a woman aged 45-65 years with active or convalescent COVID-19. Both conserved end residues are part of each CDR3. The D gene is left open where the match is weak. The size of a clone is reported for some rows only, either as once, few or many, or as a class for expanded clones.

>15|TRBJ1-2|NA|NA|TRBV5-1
TGCGCCAGCAGCTTGGCGGCGTCGGGGAACTATGGCTACACCTTC
CASSLAASGNYGYTF
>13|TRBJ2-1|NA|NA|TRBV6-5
TGTGCCAGCAGTTACTCTGGAGGGGGCGAGCAGTTCTTC
CASSYSGGGEQFF
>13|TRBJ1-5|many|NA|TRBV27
TGTGCCAGCAGACCTACTTGGAATCAGCCCCAGCATTTT
CASRPTWNQPQHF
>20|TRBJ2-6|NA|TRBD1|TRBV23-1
TGCGCCAGCAGTCAATTAAGTCGGGACAGGACGTTCTCTGGGGCCAACGTCCTGACTTTC
CASSQLSRDRTFSGANVLTF
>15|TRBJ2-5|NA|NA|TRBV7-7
TGTGCTAGCAGCCTGAGACTTAACCTCCAAGAGACCCAGTACTTC
CASSLRLNLQETQYF
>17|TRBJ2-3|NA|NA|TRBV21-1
TGTGCCAGCAGCAAACGTCCGGACAGGGGGAGCACAGATACGCAGTATTTT
CASSKRPDRGSTDTQYF
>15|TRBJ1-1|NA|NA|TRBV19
TGTGCCAGTAGAGAGCCGGGACAAAAGAACACTGAAGCTTTCTTT
CASREPGQKNTEAFF
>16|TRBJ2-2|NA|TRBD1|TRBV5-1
TGCGCCAGCAGCGGACCGGGACAGACCAACACCGGGGAGCTGTTTTTT
CASSGPGQTNTGELFF
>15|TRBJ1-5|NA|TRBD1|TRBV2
TGTGCCAGCAGTCCACAGGGGCCGTTCAATCAGCCCCAGCATTTT
CASSPQGPFNQPQHF
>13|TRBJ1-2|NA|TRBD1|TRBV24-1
TGTGCCACCAGTGCCAGGGGGCAAGGGGGCTACACCTTC
CATSARGQGGYTF
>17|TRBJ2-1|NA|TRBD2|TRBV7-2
TGTGCCAGCAGCTCCTCGACTAGCGGGAGAGGCGGTGGTGAGCAGTTCTTC
CASSSSTSGRGGGEQFF
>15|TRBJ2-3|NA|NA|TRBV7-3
TGTGCCAGCAGCTTACGAGGGGGGGCCACAGATACGCAGTATTTT
CASSLRGGATDTQYF
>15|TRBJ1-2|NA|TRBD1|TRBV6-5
TGTGCCAGCAGTAGGGGGGACAGCCTCTTGTATGGCTACACCTTC
CASSRGDSLLYGYTF
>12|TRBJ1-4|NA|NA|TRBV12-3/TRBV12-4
TGTGCCAGCAGCCCACAGGGAGGGAAACTGTTTTTT
CASSPQGGKLFF
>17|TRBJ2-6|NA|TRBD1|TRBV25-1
TGTGCCAGCAGCCTGACAGGGGCCGCCTCTGGGGCCAACGTCCTGACTTTC
CASSLTGAASGANVLTF
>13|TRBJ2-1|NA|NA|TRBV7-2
TGTGCCAGCAGAGAGGGCAATTACAATGAGCAGTTCTTC
CASREGNYNEQFF
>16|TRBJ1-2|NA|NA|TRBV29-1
TGCAGCGTTCATCACGAGGGGGGGAAACTATTCTATGGCTACACCTTC
CSVHHEGGKLFYGYTF
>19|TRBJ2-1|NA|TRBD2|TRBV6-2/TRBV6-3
TGTGCCAGCAGTTACGTCCCTAGCGGGAGGGCCGAGTCCTACAATGAGCAGTTCTTC
CASSYVPSGRAESYNEQFF
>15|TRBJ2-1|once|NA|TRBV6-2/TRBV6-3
TGTGCCAGCAGTTACTCGGGGTTGGGGCCCAATGAGCAGTTCTTC
CASSYSGLGPNEQFF
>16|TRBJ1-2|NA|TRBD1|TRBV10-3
TGTGCCATCAGTGAGCCCGGGGACAGGGGGGAGCGCGGCTACACCTTC
CAISEPGDRGERGYTF
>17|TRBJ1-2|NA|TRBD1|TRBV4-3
TGCGCCAGCAGCCGAACATTACTCGGACAGGGGAGGAGTGGCTACACCTTC
CASSRTLLGQGRSGYTF
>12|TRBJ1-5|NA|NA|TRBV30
TGTGCCTGGAGATCTCCGGGTCAGCCCCAGCATTTT
CAWRSPGQPQHF
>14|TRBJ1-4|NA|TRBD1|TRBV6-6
TGTGCCAGCAGTTCAGGGGGCGCGGGTGAAAAACTGTTTTTT
CASSSGGAGEKLFF
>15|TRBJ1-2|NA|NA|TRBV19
TGTGCCAGTAGTACCAATTACCTCATGCGCTATGGCTACACCTTC
CASSTNYLMRYGYTF
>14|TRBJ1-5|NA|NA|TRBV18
TGTGCCAGCTCACCACCGGGGGGAGGTCAGCCCCAGCATTTT
CASSPPGGGQPQHF
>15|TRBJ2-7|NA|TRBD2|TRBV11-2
TGTGCCAGCAGCTTAGGTACTAGCGGGAGTTACGAGCAGTACTTC
CASSLGTSGSYEQYF
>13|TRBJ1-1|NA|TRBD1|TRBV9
TGTGCCAGCAGCCAGACAGGGAGGACTGAAGCTTTCTTT
CASSQTGRTEAFF
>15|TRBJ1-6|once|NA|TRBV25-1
TGTGCCAGCAGTGAATACACGGGGGACTATTCACCCCTCCACTTT
CASSEYTGDYSPLHF
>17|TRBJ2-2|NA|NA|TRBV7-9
TGTGCCAGCAGCCCAAATAGGGCCCCAGGGTCCGTCGGGGAGCTGTTTTTT
CASSPNRAPGSVGELFF
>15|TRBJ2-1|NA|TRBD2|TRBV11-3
TGTGCCAGCAGCTATTCTAGCGGGGGTTACAATGAGCAGTTCTTC
CASSYSSGGYNEQFF
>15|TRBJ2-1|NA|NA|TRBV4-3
TGCGCCAGCAGCCAAGATCTCGGACTCACTCATGGGCAGTTCTTC
CASSQDLGLTHGQFF
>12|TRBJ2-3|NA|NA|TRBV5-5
TGTGCCAGCAGCTTCAGGGCAGATACGCAGTATTTT
CASSFRADTQYF
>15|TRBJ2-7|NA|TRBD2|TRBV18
TGTGCCAGCTCACCGACTAGCGGGAGTTTCTACGAGCAGTACTTC
CASSPTSGSFYEQYF
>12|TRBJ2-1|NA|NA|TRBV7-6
TGTGCCAGCAGCTCAGAGACTATCGCGCAGTTCTTC
CASSSETIAQFF
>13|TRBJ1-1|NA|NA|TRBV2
TGTGCCAGTGGTTGGGAGCTGAACACTGAAGCTTTCTTT
CASGWELNTEAFF
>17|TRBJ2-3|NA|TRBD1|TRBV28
TGTGCCAGCAGTTTGGACAGGGGGCAGGTGAGCACAGATACGCAGTATTTT
CASSLDRGQVSTDTQYF
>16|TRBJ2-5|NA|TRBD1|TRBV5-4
TGTGCCAGCAGCCGAGCCGGGACAGGCAATCAAGAGACCCAGTACTTC
CASSRAGTGNQETQYF
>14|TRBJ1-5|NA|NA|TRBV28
TGTGCCAGCAGTTTTCTGTTGGGGGCTCAGCCCCAGCATTTT
CASSFLLGAQPQHF
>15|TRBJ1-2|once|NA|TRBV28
TGTGCCAGCAGTCCAGGACAAAGAGTTTACTATGGCTACACCTTC
CASSPGQRVYYGYTF
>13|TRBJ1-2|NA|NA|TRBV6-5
TGTGCCAGCACCATCCAACAGGGAGAAGGCTACACCTTC
CASTIQQGEGYTF
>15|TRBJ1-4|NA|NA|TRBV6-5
TGTGCCAGCAGTTACGTAAGACAGGTTGACGAAAAACTGTTTTTT
CASSYVRQVDEKLFF
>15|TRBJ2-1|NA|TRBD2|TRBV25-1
TGTGCCAGCGGCCCGACTAGCGGGGTCTACAATGAGCAGTTCTTC
CASGPTSGVYNEQFF
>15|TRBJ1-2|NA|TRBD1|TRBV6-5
TGTGCCAGCAGGGCCGGACAGGGGGGGATCTATGGCTACACCTTC
CASRAGQGGIYGYTF
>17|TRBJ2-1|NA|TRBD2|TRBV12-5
TGTGCTAGTGGTCTGGAAGGGACTAGCGGGAGAGTTAGTGAGCAGTTCTTC
CASGLEGTSGRVSEQFF